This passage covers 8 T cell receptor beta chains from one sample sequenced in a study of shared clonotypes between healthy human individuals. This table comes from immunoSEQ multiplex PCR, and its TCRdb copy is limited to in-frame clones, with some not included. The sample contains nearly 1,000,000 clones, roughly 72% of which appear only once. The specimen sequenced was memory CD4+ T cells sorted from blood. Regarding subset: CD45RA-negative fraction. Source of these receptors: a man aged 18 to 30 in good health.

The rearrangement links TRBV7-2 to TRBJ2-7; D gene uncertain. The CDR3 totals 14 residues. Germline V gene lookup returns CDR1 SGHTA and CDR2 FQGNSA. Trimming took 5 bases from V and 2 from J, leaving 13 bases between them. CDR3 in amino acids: CASSPARLAYEQYF. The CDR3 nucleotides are TGTGCCAGCAGCCCAGCTCGGTTAGCCTACGAGCAGTACTTC. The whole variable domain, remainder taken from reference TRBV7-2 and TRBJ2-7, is GAGVSQSPSNKVTEKGKDVELRCDPISGHTALYWYRQSLGQGLEFLIYFQGNSAPDKSGLPSDRFSAERTGGSVSTLTIQRTQQEDSAVYLCASSPARLAYEQYFGPGTRLTVT.

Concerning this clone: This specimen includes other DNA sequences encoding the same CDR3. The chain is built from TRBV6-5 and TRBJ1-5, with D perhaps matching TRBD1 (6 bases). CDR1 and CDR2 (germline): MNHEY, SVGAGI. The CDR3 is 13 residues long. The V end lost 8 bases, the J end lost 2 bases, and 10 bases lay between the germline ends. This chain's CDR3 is CASRAGGNQPQHF. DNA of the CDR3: TGTGCCAGCCGAGCAGGGGGCAATCAGCCCCAGCATTTT.

The CDR3, as DNA: TGCGCCAGCAGTGTAAGGGGCACCAACACTGAAGCTTTCTTT. Translation gives CASSVRGTNTEAFF. V gene TRBV10-2 combines with J gene TRBJ1-1; possibly TRBD1 for D (5 bases). The germline V and J ends were trimmed by 4 bases and 2 bases, with 11 bases remaining between them. Germline V gene sequence: CDR1 WSHSY, CDR2 SAAADI. The CDR3 has 14 amino acids.

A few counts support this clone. This CDR3 reads CASSTSSGLLDPQYF. CDR3 bases: TGTGCCAGTAGTACCTCCTCCGGACTACTTGATCCGCAGTATTTT. The genes are TRBV19 and TRBJ2-3; possible D gene TRBD2, 6 bases. Germline CDR1 is LNHDA and CDR2 is SQIVND (reference sequence). The V end was cut by 4 bases, the J end by 10 bases, with 21 bases between. The CDR3 totals 15 residues.

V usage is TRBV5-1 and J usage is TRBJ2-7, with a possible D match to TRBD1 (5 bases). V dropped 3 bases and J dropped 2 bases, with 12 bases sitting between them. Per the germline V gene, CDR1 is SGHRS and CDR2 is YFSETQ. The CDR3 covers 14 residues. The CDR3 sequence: CASSSSRVTYEQYF. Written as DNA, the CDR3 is TGCGCCAGCAGCTCAAGCAGGGTGACCTACGAGCAGTACTTC.

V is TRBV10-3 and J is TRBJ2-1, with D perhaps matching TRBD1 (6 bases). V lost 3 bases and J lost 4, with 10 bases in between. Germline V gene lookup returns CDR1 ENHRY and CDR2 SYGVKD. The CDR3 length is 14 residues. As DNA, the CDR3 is TGTGCCATCAGTGAACAGGGAAAGTACAATGAGCAGTTCTTC. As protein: CAISEQGKYNEQFF.

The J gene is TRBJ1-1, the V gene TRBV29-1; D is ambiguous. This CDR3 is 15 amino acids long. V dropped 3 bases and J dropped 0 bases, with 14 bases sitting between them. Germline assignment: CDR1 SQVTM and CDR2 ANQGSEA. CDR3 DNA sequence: TGCAGCGTTGAGGCCCCTGGACGGTTGAACACTGAAGCTTTCTTT. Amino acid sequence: CSVEAPGRLNTEAFF.

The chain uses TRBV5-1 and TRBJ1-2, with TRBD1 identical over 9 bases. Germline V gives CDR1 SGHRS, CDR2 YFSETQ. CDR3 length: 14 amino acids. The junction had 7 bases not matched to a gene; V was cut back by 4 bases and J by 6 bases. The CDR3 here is CASSPGTGRDGYTF. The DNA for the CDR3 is TGCGCCAGCAGCCCCGGGACAGGGAGGGATGGCTACACCTTC. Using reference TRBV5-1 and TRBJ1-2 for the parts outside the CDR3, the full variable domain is KAGVTQTPRYLIKTRGQQVTLSCSPISGHRSVSWYQQTPGQGLQFLFEYFSETQRNKGNFPGRFSGRQFSNSRSEMNVSTLELGDSALYLCASSPGTGRDGYTFGSGTRLTVV.